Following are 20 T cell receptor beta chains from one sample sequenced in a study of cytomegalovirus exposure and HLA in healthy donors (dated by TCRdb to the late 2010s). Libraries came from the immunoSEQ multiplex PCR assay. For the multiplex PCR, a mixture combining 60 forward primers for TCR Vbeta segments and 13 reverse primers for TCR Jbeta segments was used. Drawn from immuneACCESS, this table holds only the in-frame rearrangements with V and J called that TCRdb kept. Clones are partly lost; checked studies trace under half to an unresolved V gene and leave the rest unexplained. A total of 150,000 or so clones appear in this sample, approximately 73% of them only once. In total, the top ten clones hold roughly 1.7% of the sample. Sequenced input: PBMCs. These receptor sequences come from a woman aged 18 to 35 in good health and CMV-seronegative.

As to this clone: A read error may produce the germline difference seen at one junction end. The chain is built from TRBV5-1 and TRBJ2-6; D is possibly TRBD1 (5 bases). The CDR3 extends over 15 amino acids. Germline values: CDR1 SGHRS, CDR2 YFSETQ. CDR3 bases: TGCGCCAGCAGCTCTCAGAGCTCTGGGGCCAACGGCCTGACTTTC. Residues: CASSSQSSGANGLTF.

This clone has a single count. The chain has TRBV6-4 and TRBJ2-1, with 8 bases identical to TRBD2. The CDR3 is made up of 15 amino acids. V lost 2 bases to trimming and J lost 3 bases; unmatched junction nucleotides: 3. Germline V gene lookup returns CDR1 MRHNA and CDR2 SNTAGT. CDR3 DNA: TGTGCCAGCAGTGACGAGGCGGGAGGCTACAATGAGCAGTTCTTC. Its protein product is CASSDEAGGYNEQFF.

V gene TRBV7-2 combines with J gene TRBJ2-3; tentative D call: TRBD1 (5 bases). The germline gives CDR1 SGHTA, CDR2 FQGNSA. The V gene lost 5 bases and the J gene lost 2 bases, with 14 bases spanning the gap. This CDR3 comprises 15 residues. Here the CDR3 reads CASSHQGQTTDTQYF. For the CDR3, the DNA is TGTGCCAGCAGCCATCAGGGTCAGACCACAGATACGCAGTATTTT. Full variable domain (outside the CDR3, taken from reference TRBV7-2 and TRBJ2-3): GAGVSQSPSNKVTEKGKDVELRCDPISGHTALYWYRQSLGQGLEFLIYFQGNSAPDKSGLPSDRFSAERTGGSVSTLTIQRTQQEDSAVYLCASSHQGQTTDTQYFGPGTRLTVL.

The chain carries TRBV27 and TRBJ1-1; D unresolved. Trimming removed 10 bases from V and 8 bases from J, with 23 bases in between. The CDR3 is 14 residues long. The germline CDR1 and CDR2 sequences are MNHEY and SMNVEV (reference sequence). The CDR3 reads CATKPAGIVTEAFF. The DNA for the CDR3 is TGTGCCACTAAACCCGCGGGGATCGTCACCGAAGCTTTCTTT.

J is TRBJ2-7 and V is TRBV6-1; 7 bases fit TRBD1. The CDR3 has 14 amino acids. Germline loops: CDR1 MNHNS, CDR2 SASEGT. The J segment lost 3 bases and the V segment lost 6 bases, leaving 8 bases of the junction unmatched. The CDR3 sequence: CASSDRAPHYEQYF. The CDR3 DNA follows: TGTGCCAGCAGCGACAGGGCCCCGCACTACGAGCAGTACTTC.

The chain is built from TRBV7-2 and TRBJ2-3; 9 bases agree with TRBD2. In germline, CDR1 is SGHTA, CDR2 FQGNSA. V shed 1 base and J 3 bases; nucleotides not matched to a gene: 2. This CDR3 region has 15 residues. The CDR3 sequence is CASSLGTSGTDTQYF. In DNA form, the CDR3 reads TGTGCCAGCAGCTTAGGAACTAGCGGGACAGATACGCAGTATTTT.

CDR3 sequence reads: CASSLTAGQETQYF. The CDR3, as DNA: TGTGCCAGCAGCTTAACGGCAGGGCAAGAGACCCAGTACTTC. The V gene is TRBV7-3, the J gene TRBJ2-5, with D tentatively TRBD1 (5 bases). Trimming took off 0 bases at V and 2 bases at J, with 7 bases between the two ends. Germline CDR1 is SGHTA and CDR2 is FQGTGA. The CDR3 contains 14 residues.

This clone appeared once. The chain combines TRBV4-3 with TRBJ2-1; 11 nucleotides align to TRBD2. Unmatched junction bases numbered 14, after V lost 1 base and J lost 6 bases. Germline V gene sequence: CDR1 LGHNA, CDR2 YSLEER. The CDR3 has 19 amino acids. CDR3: CASSQAPYSGRASGNEQFF. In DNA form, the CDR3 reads TGCGCCAGCAGCCAAGCCCCATATAGCGGGAGGGCCTCGGGCAATGAGCAGTTCTTC.

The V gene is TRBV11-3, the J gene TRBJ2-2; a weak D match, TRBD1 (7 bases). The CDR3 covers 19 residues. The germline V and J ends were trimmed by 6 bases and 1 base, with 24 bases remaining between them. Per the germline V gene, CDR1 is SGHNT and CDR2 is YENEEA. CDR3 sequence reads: CASSSYPFGGTENTGELFF. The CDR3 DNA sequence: TGTGCCAGCAGTTCTTACCCCTTCGGCGGGACAGAGAACACCGGGGAGCTGTTTTTT. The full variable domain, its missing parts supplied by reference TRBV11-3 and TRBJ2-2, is EAGVVQSPRYKIIEKKQPVAFWCNPISGHNTLYWYLQNLGQGPELLIRYENEEAVDDSQLPKDRFSAERLKGVDSTLKIQPAELGDSAVYLCASSSYPFGGTENTGELFFGEGSRLTVL.

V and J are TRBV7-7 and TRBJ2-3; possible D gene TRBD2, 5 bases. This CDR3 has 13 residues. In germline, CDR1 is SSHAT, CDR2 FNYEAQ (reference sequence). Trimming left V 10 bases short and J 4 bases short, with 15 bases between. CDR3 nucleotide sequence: TGTGCCATAGGGCGGGTCGGGTCAGATACGCAGTATTTT. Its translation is CAIGRVGSDTQYF.

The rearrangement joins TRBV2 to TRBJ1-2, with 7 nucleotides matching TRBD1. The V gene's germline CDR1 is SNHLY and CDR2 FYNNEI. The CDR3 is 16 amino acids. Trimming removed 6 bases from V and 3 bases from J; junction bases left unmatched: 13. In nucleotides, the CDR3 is TGTGCCAGCAGGGCGGACAGGACTCGGCTTTACTATGGCTACACCTTC. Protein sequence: CASRADRTRLYYGYTF.

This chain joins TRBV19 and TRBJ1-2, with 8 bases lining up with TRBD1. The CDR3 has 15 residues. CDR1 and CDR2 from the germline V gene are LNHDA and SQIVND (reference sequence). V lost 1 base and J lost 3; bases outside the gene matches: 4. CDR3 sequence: CASSIGTGNDYGYTF. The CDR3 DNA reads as TGTGCCAGTAGTATAGGGACAGGGAACGACTATGGCTACACCTTC.

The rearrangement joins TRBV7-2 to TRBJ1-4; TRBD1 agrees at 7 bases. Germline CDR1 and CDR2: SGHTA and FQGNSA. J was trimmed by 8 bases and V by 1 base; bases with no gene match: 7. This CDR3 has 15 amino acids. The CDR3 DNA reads TGTGCCAGCAGCTTAGAAGGCCACAGGGGAGAAAAACTGTTTTTT. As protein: CASSLEGHRGEKLFF.

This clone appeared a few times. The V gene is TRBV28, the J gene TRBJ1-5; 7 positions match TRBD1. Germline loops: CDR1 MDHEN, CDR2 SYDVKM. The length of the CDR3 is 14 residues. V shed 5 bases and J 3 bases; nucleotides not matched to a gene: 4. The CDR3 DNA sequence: TGTGCCAGCAGTGGGACAGTTTACAATCAGCCCCAGCATTTT. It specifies CASSGTVYNQPQHF.

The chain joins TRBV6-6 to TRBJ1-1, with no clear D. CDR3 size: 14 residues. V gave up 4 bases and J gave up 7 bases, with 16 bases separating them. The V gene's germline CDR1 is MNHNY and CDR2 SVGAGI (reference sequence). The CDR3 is CASSSPREVDEAFF. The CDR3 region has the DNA TGTGCCAGCAGTTCCCCGCGGGAAGTCGATGAAGCTTTCTTT.

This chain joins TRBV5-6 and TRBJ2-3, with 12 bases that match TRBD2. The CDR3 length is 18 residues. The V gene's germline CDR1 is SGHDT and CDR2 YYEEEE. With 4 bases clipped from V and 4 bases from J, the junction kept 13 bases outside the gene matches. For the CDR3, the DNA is TGTGCCAGCAGCCAGACTAGCGGGAGCTTCGTCGAGGCAGATACGCAGTATTTT. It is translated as CASSQTSGSFVEADTQYF.

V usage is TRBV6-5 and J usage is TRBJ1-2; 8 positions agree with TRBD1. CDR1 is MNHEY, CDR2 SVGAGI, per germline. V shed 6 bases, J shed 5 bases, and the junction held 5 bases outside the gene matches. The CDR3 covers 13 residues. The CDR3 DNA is TGTGCCAGCAGAGGACAGGGAATTTATGGCTACACCTTC. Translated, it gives CASRGQGIYGYTF.

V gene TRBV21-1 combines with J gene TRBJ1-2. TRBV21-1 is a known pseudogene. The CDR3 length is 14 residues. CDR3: CASSKVIGGGGYTF. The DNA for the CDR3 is TGTGCCAGCAGCAAAGTTATTGGGGGAGGTGGCTACACCTTC.

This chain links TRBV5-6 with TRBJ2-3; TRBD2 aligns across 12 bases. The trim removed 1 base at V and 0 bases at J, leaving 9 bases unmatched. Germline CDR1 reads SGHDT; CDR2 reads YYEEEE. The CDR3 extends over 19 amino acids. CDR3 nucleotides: TGTGCCAGCAGCTTGTACGGACTAGCGGGACAAACTAGCACAGATACGCAGTATTTT. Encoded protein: CASSLYGLAGQTSTDTQYF.

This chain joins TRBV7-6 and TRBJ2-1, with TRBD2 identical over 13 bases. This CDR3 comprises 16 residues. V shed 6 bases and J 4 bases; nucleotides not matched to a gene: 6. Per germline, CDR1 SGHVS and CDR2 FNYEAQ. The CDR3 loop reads CASRLLAGGPYNEQFF. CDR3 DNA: TGTGCCAGCAGGTTACTAGCGGGAGGGCCTTACAATGAGCAGTTCTTC.